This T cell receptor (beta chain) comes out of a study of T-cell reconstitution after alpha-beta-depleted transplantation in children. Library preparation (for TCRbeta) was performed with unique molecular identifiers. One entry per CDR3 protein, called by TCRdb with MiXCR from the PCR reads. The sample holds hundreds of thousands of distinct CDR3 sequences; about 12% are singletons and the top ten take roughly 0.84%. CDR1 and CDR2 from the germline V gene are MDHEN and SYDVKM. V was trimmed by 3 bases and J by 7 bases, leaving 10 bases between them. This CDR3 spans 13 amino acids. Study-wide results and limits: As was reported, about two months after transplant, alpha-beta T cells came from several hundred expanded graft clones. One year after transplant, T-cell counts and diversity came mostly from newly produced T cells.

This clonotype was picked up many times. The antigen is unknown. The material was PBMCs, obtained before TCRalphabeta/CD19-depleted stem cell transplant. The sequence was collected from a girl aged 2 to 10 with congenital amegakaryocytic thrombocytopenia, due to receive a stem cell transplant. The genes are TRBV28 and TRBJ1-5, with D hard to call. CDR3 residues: CASSFRLRQPQHF. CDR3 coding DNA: TGTGCCAGCAGTTTTAGGCTGAGACAGCCCCAGCATTTT.